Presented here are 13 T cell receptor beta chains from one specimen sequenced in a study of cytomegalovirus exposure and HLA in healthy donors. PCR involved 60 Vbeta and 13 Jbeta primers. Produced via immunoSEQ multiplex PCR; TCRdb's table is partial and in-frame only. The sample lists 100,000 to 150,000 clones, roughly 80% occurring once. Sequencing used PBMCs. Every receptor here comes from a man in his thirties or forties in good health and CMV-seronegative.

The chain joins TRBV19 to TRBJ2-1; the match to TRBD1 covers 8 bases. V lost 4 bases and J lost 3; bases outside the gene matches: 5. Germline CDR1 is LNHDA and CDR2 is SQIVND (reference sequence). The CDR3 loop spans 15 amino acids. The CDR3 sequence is CASSRDRGVYNEQFF. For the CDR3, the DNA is TGTGCCAGTAGTAGAGACAGGGGAGTCTACAATGAGCAGTTCTTC.

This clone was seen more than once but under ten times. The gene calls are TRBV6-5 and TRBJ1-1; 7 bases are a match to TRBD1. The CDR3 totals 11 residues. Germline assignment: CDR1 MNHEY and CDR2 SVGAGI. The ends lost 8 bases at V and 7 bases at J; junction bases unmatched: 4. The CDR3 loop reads CASRTGNEAFF. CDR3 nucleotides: TGTGCCAGCCGGACAGGAAATGAAGCTTTCTTT.

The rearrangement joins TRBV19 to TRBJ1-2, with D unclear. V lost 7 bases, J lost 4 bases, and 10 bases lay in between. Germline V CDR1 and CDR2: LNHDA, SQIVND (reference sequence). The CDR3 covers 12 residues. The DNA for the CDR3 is TGTGCCAGTATCGGCGGCCTCTATGGCTACACCTTC. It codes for CASIGGLYGYTF.

The CDR3 sequence: CAWSVLGTNYGYTF. Written as DNA, the CDR3 is TGTGCCTGGAGTGTACTGGGCACAAACTATGGCTACACCTTC. This chain joins TRBV30 and TRBJ1-2; D is undetermined. Germline V lookup: CDR1 GTSNPN, CDR2 SVGIG (reference sequence). The V end was cut by 0 bases, the J end by 2 bases, with 10 bases between. The CDR3 totals 14 residues.

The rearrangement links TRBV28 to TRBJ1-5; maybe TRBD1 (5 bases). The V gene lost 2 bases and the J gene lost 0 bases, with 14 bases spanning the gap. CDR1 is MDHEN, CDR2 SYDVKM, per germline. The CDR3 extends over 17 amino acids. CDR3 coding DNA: TGTGCCAGCAGTTTAACTTTCGGGGGAACTAGCAATCAGCCCCAGCATTTT. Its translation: CASSLTFGGTSNQPQHF.

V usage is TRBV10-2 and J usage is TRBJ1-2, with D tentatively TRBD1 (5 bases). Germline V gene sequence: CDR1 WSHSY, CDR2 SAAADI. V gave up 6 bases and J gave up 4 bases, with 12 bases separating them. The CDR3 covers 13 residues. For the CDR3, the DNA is TGCGCCAGCAGGACAGAAATTCTCTATGGCTACACCTTC. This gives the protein CASRTEILYGYTF.

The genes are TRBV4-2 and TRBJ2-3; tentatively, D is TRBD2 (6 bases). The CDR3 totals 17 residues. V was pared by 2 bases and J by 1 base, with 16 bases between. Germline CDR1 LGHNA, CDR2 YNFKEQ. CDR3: CASSQRGISGRTDTQYF. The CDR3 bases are TGTGCCAGCAGCCAACGAGGGATAAGCGGGCGCACAGATACGCAGTATTTT.

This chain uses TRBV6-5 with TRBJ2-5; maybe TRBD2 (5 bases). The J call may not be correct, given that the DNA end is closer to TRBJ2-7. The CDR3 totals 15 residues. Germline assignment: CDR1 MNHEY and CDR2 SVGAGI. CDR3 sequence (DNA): TGTGCCAGCAGTTACTCGATAGGCGGGTCCTACGAGCAGTACTTC. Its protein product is CASSYSIGGSYEQYF.

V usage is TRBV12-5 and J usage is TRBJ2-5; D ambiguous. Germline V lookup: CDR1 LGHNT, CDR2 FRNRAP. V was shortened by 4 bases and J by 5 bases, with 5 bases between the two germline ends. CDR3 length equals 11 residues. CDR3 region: CASGYSETQYF. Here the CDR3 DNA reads TGTGCTAGTGGTTATAGCGAGACCCAGTACTTC.

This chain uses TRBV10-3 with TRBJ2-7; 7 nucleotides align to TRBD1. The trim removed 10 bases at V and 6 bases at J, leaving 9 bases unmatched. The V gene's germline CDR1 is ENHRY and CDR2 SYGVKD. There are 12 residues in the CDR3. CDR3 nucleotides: TGTGCCACTAGAGACAGGGCGGGCGAGCAGTACTTC. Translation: CATRDRAGEQYF.

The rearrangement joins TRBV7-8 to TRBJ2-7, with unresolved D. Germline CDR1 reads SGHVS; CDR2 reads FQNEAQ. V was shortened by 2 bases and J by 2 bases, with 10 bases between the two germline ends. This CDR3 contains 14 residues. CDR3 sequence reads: CASSLLGPTYEQYF. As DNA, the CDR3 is TGTGCCAGCAGCTTACTTGGTCCTACCTACGAGCAGTACTTC.

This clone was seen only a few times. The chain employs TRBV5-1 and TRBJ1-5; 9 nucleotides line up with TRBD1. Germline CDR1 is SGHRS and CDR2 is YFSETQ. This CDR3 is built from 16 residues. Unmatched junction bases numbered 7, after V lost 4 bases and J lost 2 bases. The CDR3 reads CASSPDRGGGNQPQHF. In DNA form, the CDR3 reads TGCGCCAGCAGCCCGGACAGGGGCGGCGGCAATCAGCCCCAGCATTTT.

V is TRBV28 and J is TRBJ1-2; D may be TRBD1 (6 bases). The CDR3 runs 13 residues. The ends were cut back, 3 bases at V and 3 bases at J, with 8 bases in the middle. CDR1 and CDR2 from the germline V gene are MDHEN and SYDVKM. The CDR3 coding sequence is TGTGCCAGCAGTTTTGGACAGTACTATGGCTACACCTTC. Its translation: CASSFGQYYGYTF.